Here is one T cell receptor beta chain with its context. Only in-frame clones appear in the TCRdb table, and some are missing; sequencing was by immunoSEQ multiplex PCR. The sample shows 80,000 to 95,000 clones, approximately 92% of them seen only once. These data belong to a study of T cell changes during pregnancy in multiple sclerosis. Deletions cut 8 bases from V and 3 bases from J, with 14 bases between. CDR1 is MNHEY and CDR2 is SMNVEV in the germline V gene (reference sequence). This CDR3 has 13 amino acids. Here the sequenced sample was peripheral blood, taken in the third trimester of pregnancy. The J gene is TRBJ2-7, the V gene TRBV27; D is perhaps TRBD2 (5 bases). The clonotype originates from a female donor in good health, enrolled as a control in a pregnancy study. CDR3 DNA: TGTGCCAGCTCCGGGAAGCCCCTCTACGAGCAGTACTTC. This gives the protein CASSGKPLYEQYF.